A single sample gave rise to the 18 T cell receptor beta chains below, sequenced in a study of blood T cell repertoires in COVID-19. Assay used: immunoSEQ multiplex PCR; TCRdb lists only in-frame clones, some missing. The profile shows tens of thousands of clones, roughly 80% of them singletons. The sample taken for sequencing was peripheral blood. The receptors here all came from a human donor in a cohort sampled during active COVID-19.

This clone has just a few counts. The V and J genes are TRBV3-1 (or the pseudogene TRBV3-2) and TRBJ2-7; 9 bases line up with TRBD2. Unmatched junction bases numbered 3, after V lost 0 bases and J lost 9 bases. The CDR3 totals 13 residues. Per the germline V gene, CDR1 is LGHDT and CDR2 is YNNKEL (reference sequence). Here the CDR3 DNA reads TGTGCCAGCAGCCAAGATCGAGCGGGAGGGCAGTACTTC. Translating it yields CASSQDRAGGQYF.

This clone was recorded once. The chain recombines TRBV7-2 with TRBJ2-1; no firm D call. The germline V gene encodes CDR1 SGHTA and CDR2 FQGNSA. Trimming cost V 3 bases and J 3 bases, with 9 bases left between them. The CDR3 spans 14 residues. The chain's CDR3 is CASSFRGDYNEQFF. In nucleotides, the CDR3 is TGTGCCAGCAGCTTCCGCGGAGACTACAATGAGCAGTTCTTC.

This chain links TRBV10-2 with TRBJ2-7; TRBD2 matches 7 bases. Germline loops: CDR1 WSHSY, CDR2 SAAADI. The CDR3 runs 15 residues. V lost 5 bases to trimming and J lost 5 bases; unmatched junction nucleotides: 12. The CDR3, as DNA: TGCGCCAGCAGTAGAGGACTAGGGGTTTTCAACGAGCAGTACTTC. This translates into CASSRGLGVFNEQYF.

The chain uses TRBV29-1 and TRBJ1-1, with a possible D match to TRBD1 (6 bases). CDR3 size: 10 residues. Trimming shortened V by 5 bases and J by 8 bases, and 9 bases separated the two germline ends. The V gene's germline CDR1 is SQVTM and CDR2 ANQGSEA. The CDR3 sequence is CSVKDSEAFF. CDR3 sequence (DNA): TGCAGCGTTAAGGACAGCGAAGCTTTCTTT. Full variable domain (remainder filled in from reference TRBV29-1 and TRBJ1-1): SAVISQKPSRDICQRGTSLTIQCQVDSQVTMMFWYRQQPGQSLTLIATANQGSEATYESGFVIDKFPISRPNLTFSTLTVSNMSPEDSSIYLCSVKDSEAFFGQGTRLTVV.

The chain recombines TRBV27 with TRBJ1-1; no definite D call. CDR3 length: 13 amino acids. The germline V and J ends were trimmed by 1 base and 9 bases, with 12 bases remaining between them. Germline assignment: CDR1 MNHEY and CDR2 SMNVEV (reference sequence). The CDR3 bases are TGTGCCAGCAGTTTATGGAACGGAGGAAAAGCTTTCTTT. Residues: CASSLWNGGKAFF.

V gene TRBV28 combines with J gene TRBJ2-5, with TRBD1 as a possible D gene (7 bases). CDR1 is MDHEN and CDR2 is SYDVKM in the germline V gene. Trimming removed 3 bases from V and 2 bases from J, with 16 bases in between. CDR3 size: 16 residues. The CDR3 sequence: CASSFGAGQRQETQYF. CDR3 in DNA: TGTGCCAGCAGTTTTGGGGCGGGACAGAGGCAAGAGACCCAGTACTTC.

V gene TRBV5-4 combines with J gene TRBJ2-1, with a weak D call TRBD1 (5 bases). The CDR3 has 13 amino acids. Germline V gene lookup returns CDR1 SGHNT and CDR2 YYREEE (reference sequence). V was cut by 6 bases and J by 1 base, with 8 bases left in between. The CDR3 sequence is CASMGQSYNEQFF. CDR3 nucleotides: TGTGCCAGCATGGGGCAGTCCTACAATGAGCAGTTCTTC.

The rearrangement uses TRBV27 and TRBJ2-5; 10 nucleotides match TRBD2. The CDR3 is 19 amino acids. J lost 0 bases, V lost 1 base, and 11 bases had no gene match. CDR1 is MNHEY, CDR2 SMNVEV, per germline (reference sequence). The CDR3 loop reads CASSLYGPAGGGYQETQYF. The CDR3 DNA reads as TGTGCCAGCAGTTTATACGGGCCAGCGGGAGGGGGATACCAAGAGACCCAGTACTTC.

The chain employs TRBV2 and TRBJ2-3, with unresolved D. V was pared by 8 bases and J by 2 bases, with 14 bases between. Germline V gene sequence: CDR1 SNHLY, CDR2 FYNNEI. The CDR3 sequence is 14 residues long. The CDR3 loop reads CASSPQIHTDTQYF. The CDR3 DNA reads TGTGCCAGCTCACCTCAAATACACACAGATACGCAGTATTTT.

This clone was observed a handful of times. As DNA, the CDR3 is TGTGCCAGCAGTGAACAGGGGGGAAAGCCCCAGCATTTT. Translation: CASSEQGGKPQHF. V usage is TRBV2 and J usage is TRBJ1-5; 7 bases agree with TRBD1. The CDR3 sequence is 13 residues long. The germline CDR1 and CDR2 sequences are SNHLY and FYNNEI. V dropped 2 bases and J dropped 8; count of bases not matched to a gene: 3.

This clone was detected only once. V gene TRBV7-2 combines with J gene TRBJ2-4; weak D call: TRBD2 (5 bases). Germline loops: CDR1 SGHTA, CDR2 FQGNSA. V was trimmed by 1 base and J by 2 bases, leaving 9 bases between them. There are 15 residues in the CDR3. Written as DNA, the CDR3 is TGTGCCAGCAGCTTAGTGGCGGGTCCCAAAAACATTCAGTACTTC. Its protein is CASSLVAGPKNIQYF.

This chain links TRBV6-5 with TRBJ2-7; the D gene is possibly TRBD2 (7 bases). The germline V gene has CDR1 MNHEY and CDR2 SVGAGI. The V and J ends lost 5 bases and 2 bases respectively, with 16 bases between them. The CDR3 covers 15 residues. CDR3 in amino acids: CASSREAGAAYEQYF. In nucleotides, the CDR3 is TGTGCCAGCAGTAGGGAGGCGGGGGCTGCCTACGAGCAGTACTTC.

The chain recombines TRBV28 with TRBJ2-1; D might be TRBD1 (6 bases). V was trimmed by 6 bases and J by 2 bases, leaving 11 bases between them. Looked up from germline, CDR1 is MDHEN and CDR2 is SYDVKM. The CDR3 extends over 14 amino acids. The CDR3 nucleotides read TGTGCCAGCAGGTACAGGGCAACCTACAATGAGCAGTTCTTC. It encodes CASRYRATYNEQFF.

The V gene is TRBV7-8, the J gene TRBJ1-6; TRBD1 matches at 8 bases. The V segment lost 3 bases and the J segment 7 bases; nucleotides outside the gene matches: 5. Germline CDR1 and CDR2: SGHVS and FQNEAQ. This CDR3 spans 15 amino acids. CDR3: CASSLGQAKNSPLHF. The CDR3 DNA reads as TGTGCCAGCAGCTTGGGACAGGCGAAGAATTCACCCCTCCACTTT.

This sequence joins TRBV27 and TRBJ1-5; 8 positions match TRBD1. The CDR3 spans 15 residues. Germline V lookup: CDR1 MNHEY, CDR2 SMNVEV (reference sequence). V lost 6 bases to trimming and J lost 4 bases; unmatched junction nucleotides: 8. The CDR3 nucleotides read TGTGCCAGCAGCAGGGGGCCCACACCTAATCAGCCCCAGCATTTT. Amino acid sequence: CASSRGPTPNQPQHF.

The CDR3 here is CASSQVTGKGNQPQHF. Here the CDR3 DNA reads TGCGCCAGCAGCCAAGTGACGGGAAAAGGCAATCAGCCCCAGCATTTT. The V call is TRBV4-1, the J call TRBJ1-5; D remains ambiguous. Trimming stripped 1 base from V and 2 bases from J, with 12 bases between. CDR3 length equals 16 residues. Looked up from germline, CDR1 is MGHRA and CDR2 is YSYEKL.

The rearrangement uses TRBV2 and TRBJ1-4, with D maybe TRBD1 (6 bases). CDR1 and CDR2 from the germline V gene are SNHLY and FYNNEI. This CDR3 is 11 amino acids long. V was shortened by 7 bases and J by 16 bases, with 16 bases between the two germline ends. Here the CDR3 DNA reads TGTGCCAGCACGAGTCAGAGGACAGCGTTTTTT. Protein: CASTSQRTAFF.

The gene calls are TRBV7-9 and TRBJ2-1, with D perhaps TRBD2 (6 bases). The germline V gene has CDR1 SEHNR and CDR2 FQNEAQ (reference sequence). The CDR3 loop spans 14 amino acids. Trimming cost V 7 bases and J 3 bases, with 13 bases left between them. CDR3 loop: CASTATSYYNEQFF. In DNA, the CDR3 is TGTGCCAGCACGGCGACTAGTTACTACAATGAGCAGTTCTTC. Based on the CDR3 plus reference TRBV7-9 and TRBJ2-1, the full variable domain is DTGVSQNPRHKITKRGQNVTFRCDPISEHNRLYWYRQTLGQGPEFLTYFQNEAQLEKSRLLSDRFSAERPKGSFSTLEIQRTEQGDSAMYLCASTATSYYNEQFFGPGTRLTVL.